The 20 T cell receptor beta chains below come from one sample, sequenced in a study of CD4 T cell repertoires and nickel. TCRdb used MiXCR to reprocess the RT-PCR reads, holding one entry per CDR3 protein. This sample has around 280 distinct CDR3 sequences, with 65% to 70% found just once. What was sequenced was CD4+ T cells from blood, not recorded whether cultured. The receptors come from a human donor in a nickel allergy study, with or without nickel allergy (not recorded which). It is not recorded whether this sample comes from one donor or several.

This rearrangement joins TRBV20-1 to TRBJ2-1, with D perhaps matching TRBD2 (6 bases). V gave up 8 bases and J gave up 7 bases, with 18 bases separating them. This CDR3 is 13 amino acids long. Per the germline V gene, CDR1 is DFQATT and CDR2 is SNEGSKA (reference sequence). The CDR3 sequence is CSPRDSRPNEQFF. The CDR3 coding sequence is TGCAGTCCACGGGACTCCCGCCCAAATGAGCAGTTCTTC.

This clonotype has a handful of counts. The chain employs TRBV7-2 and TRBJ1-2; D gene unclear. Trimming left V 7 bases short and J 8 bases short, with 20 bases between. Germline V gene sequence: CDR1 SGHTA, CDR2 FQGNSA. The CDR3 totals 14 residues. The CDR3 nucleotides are TGTGCCAGCAACTTCCTTAGTATGGCCCAGGGCTACACCTTC. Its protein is CASNFLSMAQGYTF.

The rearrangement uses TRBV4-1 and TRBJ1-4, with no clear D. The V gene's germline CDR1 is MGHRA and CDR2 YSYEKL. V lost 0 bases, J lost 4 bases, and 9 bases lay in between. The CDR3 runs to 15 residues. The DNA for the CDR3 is TGCGCCAGCAGCCAAGATCAACGAAATAATGAAAAACTGTTTTTT. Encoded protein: CASSQDQRNNEKLFF.

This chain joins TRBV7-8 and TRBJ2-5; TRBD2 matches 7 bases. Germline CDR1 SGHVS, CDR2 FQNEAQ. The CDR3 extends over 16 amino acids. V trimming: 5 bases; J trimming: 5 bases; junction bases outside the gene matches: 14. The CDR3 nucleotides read TGTGCCAGCAGCGTCGACCGGGACTGGGGAGGGGAGACCCAGTACTTC. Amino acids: CASSVDRDWGGETQYF.

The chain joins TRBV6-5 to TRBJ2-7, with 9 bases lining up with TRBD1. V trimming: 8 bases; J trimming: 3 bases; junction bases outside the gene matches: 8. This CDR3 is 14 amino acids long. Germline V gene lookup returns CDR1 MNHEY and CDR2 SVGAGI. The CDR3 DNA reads TGTGCCAGCTCGTCCGGGACAGGGATCTACGAGCAGTACTTC. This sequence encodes CASSSGTGIYEQYF.

CDR3 nucleotide sequence: TGTGCCAGCTCACCACCAAGCAGGGGACAAGAGACCCAGTACTTC. Translating it yields CASSPPSRGQETQYF. The chain carries TRBV18 and TRBJ2-5; TRBD1 might be the D (6 bases). The CDR3 is 15 residues long. V dropped 0 bases and J dropped 2 bases, with 10 bases sitting between them. The germline gives CDR1 KGHSH, CDR2 LQKENI.

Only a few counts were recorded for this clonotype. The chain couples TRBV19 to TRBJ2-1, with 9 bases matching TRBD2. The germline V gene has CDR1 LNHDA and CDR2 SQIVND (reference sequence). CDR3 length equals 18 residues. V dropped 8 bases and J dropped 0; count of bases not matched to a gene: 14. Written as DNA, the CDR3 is TGTGCCAGTCGGGGACAGTCGAGCGGGAGGAGCTCCTACAATGAGCAGTTCTTC. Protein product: CASRGQSSGRSSYNEQFF.

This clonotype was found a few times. The CDR3 nucleotides read TGTGCCAGCAGCCCAACTGACAGGGGAAATCAGCCCCAGCATTTT. It is translated as CASSPTDRGNQPQHF. The chain uses TRBV5-8 and TRBJ1-5, with 8 bases that match TRBD1. Germline-derived CDR1 and CDR2 are SGHTS and YDEGEE. CDR3 length equals 15 residues. V gave up 4 bases and J gave up 4 bases; unmatched junction bases: 7.

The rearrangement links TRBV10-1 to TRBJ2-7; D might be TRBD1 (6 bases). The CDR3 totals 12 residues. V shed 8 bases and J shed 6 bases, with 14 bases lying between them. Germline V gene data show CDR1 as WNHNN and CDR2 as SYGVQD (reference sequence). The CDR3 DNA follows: TGCGCCAGCCGGACAGTATCTTCCGAGCAGTACTTC. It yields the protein CASRTVSSEQYF.

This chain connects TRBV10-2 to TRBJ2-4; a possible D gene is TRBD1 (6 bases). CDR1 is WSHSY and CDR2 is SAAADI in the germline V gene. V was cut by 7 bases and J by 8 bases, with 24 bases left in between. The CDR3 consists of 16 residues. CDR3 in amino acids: CASNPLGQFGGDIQYF. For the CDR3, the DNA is TGCGCCAGCAACCCCCTCGGACAGTTTGGGGGTGACATTCAGTACTTC.

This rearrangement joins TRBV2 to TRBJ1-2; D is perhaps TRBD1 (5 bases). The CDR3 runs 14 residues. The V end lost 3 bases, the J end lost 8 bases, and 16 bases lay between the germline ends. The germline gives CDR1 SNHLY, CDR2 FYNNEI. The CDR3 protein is CASSDPTGDRGYTF. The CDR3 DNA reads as TGTGCCAGCAGTGACCCGACGGGGGATCGGGGCTACACCTTC. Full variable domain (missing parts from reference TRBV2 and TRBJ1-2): EPEVTQTPSHQVTQMGQEVILRCVPISNHLYFYWYRQILGQKVEFLVSFYNNEISEKSEIFDDQFSVERPDGSNFTLKIRSTKLEDSAMYFCASSDPTGDRGYTFGSGTRLTVV.

CDR3 region: CASSFSATYEQYF. CDR3 DNA sequence: TGTGCCAGCAGCTTCTCGGCCACCTACGAGCAGTACTTC. The V gene is TRBV6-2 or TRBV6-3, the J gene TRBJ2-7; D not resolved. This CDR3 contains 13 residues. Germline V gene sequence: CDR1 MNHEY, CDR2 SVGEGT. Trimming removed 6 bases at V and 2 bases at J, with 11 bases between.

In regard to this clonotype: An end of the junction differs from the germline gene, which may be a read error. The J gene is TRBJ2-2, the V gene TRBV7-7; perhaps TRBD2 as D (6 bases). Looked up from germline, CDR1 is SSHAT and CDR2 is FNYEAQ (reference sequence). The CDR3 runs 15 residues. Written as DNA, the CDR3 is TGTGCTAGCAGCTCGGGGGTGGCCAACACCGGGGAGCTGTTTTTT. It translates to CASSSGVANTGELFF. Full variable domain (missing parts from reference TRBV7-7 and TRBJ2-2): GAGVSQSPRYKVTKRGQDVTLRCDPISSHATLYWYQQALGQGPEFLTYFNYEAQPDKSGLPSDRFSAERPEGSISTLTIQRTEQRDSAMYRCASSSGVANTGELFFGEGSRLTVL.

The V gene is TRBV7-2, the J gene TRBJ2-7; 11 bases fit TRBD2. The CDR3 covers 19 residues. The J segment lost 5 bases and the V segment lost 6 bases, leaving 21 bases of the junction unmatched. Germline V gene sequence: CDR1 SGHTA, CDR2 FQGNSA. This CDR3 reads CASRLQGLAGGPPFNEQYF. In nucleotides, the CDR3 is TGTGCCAGCAGACTCCAGGGGCTAGCGGGGGGACCACCCTTTAACGAGCAGTACTTC.

The CDR3 spells CASRHTDTQYF. The CDR3 nucleotides are TGTGCCAGCAGGCACACAGATACGCAGTATTTT. The rearrangement uses TRBV3-1 and TRBJ2-3; D ambiguous. CDR1 is LGHDT, CDR2 YNNKEL, per germline (reference sequence). Trimming took 6 bases from V and 2 from J, leaving 3 bases between them. CDR3 size: 11 residues.

Written as DNA, the CDR3 is TGTGCCAGCAGCCATAAACTAGCTAGGGGCTCCTACAATGAGCAGTTCTTC. Translation: CASSHKLARGSYNEQFF. The gene calls are TRBV13 and TRBJ2-1, with D tentatively TRBD2 (6 bases). Germline V CDR1 and CDR2: PRHDT, FYEKMQ (reference sequence). There are 17 residues in the CDR3. Trimming stripped 5 bases from V and 0 bases from J, with 17 bases between.

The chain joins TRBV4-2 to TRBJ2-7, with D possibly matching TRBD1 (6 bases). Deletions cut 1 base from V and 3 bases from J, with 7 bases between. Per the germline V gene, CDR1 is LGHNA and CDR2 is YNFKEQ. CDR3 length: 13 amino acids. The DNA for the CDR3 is TGTGCCAGCAGCCAAGTACAGGGCTACGAGCAGTACTTC. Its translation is CASSQVQGYEQYF.

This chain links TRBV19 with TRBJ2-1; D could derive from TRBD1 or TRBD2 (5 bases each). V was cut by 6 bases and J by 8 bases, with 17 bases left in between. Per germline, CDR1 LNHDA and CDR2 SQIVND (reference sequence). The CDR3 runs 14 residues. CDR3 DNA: TGTGCCAGTAGCGCCGGGGCAGGGCGGGATGAGCAGTTCTTC. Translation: CASSAGAGRDEQFF.

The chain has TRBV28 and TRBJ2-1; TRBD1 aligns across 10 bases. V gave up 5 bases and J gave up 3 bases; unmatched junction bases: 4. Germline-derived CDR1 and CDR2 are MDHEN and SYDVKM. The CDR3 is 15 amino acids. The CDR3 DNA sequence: TGTGCCAGCAGTCGGGACAGGGGATACTACAATGAGCAGTTCTTC. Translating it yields CASSRDRGYYNEQFF.

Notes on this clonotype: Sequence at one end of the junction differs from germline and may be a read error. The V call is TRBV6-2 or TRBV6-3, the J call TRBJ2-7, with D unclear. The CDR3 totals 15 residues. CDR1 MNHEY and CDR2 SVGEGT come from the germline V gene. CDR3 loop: CASSYRASSSHEQYF. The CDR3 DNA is TGTGCCAGCAGTTACCGTGCATCGTCCTCCCACGAGCAGTACTTC.